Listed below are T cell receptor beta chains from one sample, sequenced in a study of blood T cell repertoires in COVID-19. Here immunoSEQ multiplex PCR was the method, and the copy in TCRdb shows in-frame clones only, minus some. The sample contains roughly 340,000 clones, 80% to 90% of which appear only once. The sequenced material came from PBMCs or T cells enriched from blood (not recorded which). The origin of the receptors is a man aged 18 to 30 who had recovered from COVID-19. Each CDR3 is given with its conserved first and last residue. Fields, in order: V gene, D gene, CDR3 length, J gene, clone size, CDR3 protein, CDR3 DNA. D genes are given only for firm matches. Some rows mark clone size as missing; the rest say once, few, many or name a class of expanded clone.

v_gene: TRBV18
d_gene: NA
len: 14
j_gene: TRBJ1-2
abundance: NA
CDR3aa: CASSPTAGEDADTF
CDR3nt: TGTGCCAGCTCACCGACGGCGGGGGAGGACGCGGACACCTTC

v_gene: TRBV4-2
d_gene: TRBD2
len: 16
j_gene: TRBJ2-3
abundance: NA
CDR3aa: CASSQGASGVTDTQYF
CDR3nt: TGTGCCAGCAGCCAAGGGGCTAGCGGGGTCACAGATACGCAGTATTTT

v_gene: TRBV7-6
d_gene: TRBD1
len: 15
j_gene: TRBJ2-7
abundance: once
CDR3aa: CASSYSGTGGNEQYF
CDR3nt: TGTGCCAGCAGTTATTCCGGGACAGGGGGCAACGAGCAGTACTTC

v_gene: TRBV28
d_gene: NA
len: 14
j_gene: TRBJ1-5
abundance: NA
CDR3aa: CASRANRVIQPQHF
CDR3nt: TGTGCCAGCAGGGCTAACAGGGTAATACAGCCCCAGCATTTT

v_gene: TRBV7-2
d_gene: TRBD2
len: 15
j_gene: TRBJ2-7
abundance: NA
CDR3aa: CASSLRGVGAYEQYF
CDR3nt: TGTGCCAGCAGCTTACGGGGGGTGGGGGCCTACGAGCAGTACTTC

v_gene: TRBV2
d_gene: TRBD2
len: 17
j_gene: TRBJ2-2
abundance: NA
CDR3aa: CASSPGLAGGSYGELFF
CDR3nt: TGTGCCAGCAGCCCCGGACTAGCGGGAGGAAGTTACGGGGAGCTGTTTTTT

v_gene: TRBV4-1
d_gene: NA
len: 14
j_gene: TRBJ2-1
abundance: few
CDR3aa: CASSQEWESNEQFF
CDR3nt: TGCGCCAGCAGCCAAGAGTGGGAGTCAAATGAGCAGTTCTTC

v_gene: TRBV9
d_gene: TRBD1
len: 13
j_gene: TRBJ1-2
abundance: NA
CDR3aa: CASSVEGAIGYTF
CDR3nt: TGTGCCAGCAGCGTAGAGGGGGCAATTGGCTACACCTTC

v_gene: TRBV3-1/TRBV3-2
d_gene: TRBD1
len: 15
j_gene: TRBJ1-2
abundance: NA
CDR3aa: CASSLGTALLYGYTF
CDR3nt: TGTGCCAGCAGCCTTGGGACAGCCCTCCTCTATGGCTACACCTTC

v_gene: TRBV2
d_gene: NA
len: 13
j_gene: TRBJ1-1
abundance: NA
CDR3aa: CASKGEMNTEAFF
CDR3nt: TGTGCCAGCAAGGGAGAGATGAACACTGAAGCTTTCTTT

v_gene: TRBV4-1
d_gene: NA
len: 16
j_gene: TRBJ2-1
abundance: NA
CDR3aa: CASSQEPGFTYNEQFF
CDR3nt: TGCGCCAGCAGCCAAGAGCCAGGGTTTACGTACAATGAGCAGTTCTTC

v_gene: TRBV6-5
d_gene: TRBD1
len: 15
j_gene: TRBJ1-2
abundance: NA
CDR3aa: CASSSRDRGHLGYTF
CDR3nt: TGTGCCAGCAGCTCCCGGGACAGGGGGCATCTTGGCTACACCTTC

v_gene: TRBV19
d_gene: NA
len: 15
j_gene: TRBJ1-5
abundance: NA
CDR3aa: CASSIGPGGKQPQHF
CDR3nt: TGTGCCAGTAGTATTGGCCCCGGGGGGAAACAGCCCCAGCATTTT

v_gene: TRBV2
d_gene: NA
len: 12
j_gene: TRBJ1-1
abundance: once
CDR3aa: CASSLQGTEAFF
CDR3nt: TGTGCCAGCAGTCTTCAGGGGACTGAAGCTTTCTTT

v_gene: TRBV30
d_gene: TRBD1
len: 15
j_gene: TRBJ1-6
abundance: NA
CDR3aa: CAWSRQGRDNSPLHF
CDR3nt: TGTGCCTGGAGCCGACAGGGCCGTGATAATTCACCCCTCCACTTT

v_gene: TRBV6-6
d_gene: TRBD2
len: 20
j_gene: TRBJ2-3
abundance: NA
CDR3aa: CASSPTLLAGTNPSTDTQYF
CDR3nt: TGTGCCAGCAGTCCGACCCTTCTAGCGGGAACTAACCCAAGCACAGATACGCAGTATTTT

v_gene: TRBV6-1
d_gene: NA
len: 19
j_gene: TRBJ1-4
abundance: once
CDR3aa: CASSEVAGQRIATNEKLFF
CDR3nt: TGTGCCAGCAGTGAAGTAGCCGGACAGCGCATTGCAACTAATGAAAAACTGTTTTTT

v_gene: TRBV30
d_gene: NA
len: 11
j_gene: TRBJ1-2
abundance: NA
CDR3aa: CACGRDFGYTF
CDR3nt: TGTGCCTGTGGGAGGGATTTTGGCTACACCTTC

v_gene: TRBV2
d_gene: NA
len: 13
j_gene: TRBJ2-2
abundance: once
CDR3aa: CASSDLSSGELFF
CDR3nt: TGTGCCAGCAGTGACTTGAGCTCCGGGGAGCTGTTTTTT

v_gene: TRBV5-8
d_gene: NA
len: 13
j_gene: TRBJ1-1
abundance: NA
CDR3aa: CASSLGLYTEAFF
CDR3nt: TGTGCCAGCAGCTTGGGGCTGTACACTGAAGCTTTCTTT

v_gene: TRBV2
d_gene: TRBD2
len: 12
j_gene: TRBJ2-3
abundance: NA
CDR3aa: CASSEGLLTQYF
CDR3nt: TGTGCCAGCAGTGAGGGACTACTCACGCAGTATTTT

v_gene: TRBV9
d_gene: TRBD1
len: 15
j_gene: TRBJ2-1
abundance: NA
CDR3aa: CASSVDRGRGNEQFF
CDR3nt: TGTGCCAGCAGCGTCGACAGGGGGCGCGGCAATGAGCAGTTCTTC

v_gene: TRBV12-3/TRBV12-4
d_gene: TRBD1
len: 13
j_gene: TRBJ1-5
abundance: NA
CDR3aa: CASSPGQDQPQHF
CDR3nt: TGTGCCAGCAGTCCCGGACAGGATCAGCCCCAGCATTTT

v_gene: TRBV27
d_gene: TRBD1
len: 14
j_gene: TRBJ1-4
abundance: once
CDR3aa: CASRVQGADEKLFF
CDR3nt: TGTGCCAGCAGGGTACAGGGGGCTGATGAAAAACTGTTTTTT

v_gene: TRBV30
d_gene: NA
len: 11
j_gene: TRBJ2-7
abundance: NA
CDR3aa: CAWSGVYEQYF
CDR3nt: TGTGCCTGGAGTGGAGTCTACGAGCAGTACTTC

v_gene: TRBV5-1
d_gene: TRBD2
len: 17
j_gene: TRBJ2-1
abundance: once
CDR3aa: CASSLVPPGLATNEQFF
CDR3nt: TGCGCCAGCAGCTTAGTTCCGCCGGGACTAGCGACCAATGAGCAGTTCTTC

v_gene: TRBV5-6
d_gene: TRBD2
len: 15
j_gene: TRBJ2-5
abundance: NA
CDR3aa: CASSLGLAGQETQYF
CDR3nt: TGTGCCAGCAGCTTGGGGCTAGCGGGACAAGAGACCCAGTACTTC